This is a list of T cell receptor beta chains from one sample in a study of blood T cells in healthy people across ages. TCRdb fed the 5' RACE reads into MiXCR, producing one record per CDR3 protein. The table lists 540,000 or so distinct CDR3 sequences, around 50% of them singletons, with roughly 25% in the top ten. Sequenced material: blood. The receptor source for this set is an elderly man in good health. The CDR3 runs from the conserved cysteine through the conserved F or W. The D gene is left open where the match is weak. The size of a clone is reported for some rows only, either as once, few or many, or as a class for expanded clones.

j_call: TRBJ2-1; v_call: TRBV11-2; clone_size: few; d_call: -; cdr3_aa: CASSQRNNEQFF; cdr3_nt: TGTGCCAGCAGCCAAAGGAACAATGAGCAGTTCTTC
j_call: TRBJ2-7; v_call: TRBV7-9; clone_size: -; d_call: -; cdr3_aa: CASSVDQGREQYF; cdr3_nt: TGTGCCAGCAGCGTAGATCAGGGGCGCGAGCAGTACTTC
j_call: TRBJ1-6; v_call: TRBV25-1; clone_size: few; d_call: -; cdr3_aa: CASSIGSSYNSPLHF; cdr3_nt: TGTGCCAGCAGTATAGGGAGCTCCTATAATTCACCCCTCCACTTT
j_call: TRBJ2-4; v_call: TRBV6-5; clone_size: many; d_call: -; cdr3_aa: CASSYGHLRYF; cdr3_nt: TGTGCCAGCAGTTACGGGCACCTGCGGTACTTC
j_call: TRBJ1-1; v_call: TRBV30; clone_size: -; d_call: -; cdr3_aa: CAWSPVAEAFF; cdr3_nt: TGTGCCTGGAGTCCCGTCGCTGAAGCTTTCTTT
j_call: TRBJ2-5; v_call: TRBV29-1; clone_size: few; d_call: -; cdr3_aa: CSVEGHQETQYF; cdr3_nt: TGCAGCGTTGAGGGCCACCAAGAGACCCAGTACTTC
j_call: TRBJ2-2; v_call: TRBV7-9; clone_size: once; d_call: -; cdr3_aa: CASSLVYGKNTGELFF; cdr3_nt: TGTGCCAGCAGCTTAGTTTATGGGAAGAACACCGGGGAGCTGTTTTTT
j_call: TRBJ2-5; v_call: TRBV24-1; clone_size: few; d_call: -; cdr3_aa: CATNGSGPETQYF; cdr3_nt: TGTGCCACCAACGGTTCGGGGCCAGAGACCCAGTACTTC
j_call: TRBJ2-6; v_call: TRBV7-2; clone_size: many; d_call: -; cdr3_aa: CASSLRNSGANVLTF; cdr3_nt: TGTGCCAGCAGCTTAAGGAACTCTGGGGCCAACGTCCTGACTTTC
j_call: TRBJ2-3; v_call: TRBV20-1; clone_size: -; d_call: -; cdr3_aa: CSARSRGGVTDTQYF; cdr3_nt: TGCAGTGCTAGGTCGCGTGGCGGTGTCACAGATACGCAGTATTTT
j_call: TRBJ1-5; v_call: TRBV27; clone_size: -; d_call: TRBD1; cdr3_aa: CASSHLTGHGNQPQHF; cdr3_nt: TGTGCCAGCAGTCACTTGACAGGGCATGGCAATCAGCCCCAGCATTTT
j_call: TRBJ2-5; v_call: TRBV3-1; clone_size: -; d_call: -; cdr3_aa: CASSQGLGHQETQYF; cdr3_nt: TGTGCCAGCAGCCAAGGGTTGGGGCACCAAGAGACCCAGTACTTC
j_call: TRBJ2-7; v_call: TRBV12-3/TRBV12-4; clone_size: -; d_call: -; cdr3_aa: CASSLLGHTYEQYF; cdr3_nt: TGTGCCAGCAGTCTCCTAGGACACACCTACGAGCAGTACTTC
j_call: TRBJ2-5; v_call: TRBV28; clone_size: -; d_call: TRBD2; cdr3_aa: CASSVGGGSETQYF; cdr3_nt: TGTGCCAGCAGTGTAGGCGGGGGATCAGAGACCCAGTACTTC